A single sample gave rise to the 15 T cell receptor beta chains below, sequenced in a study of blood T cells in healthy people across ages. Through a sample-barcoded 5' primer and a J-beta primer mix, a second PCR was run for roughly 7 to 12 cycles. TCRdb ran MiXCR on the 5' RACE reads and lists one entry per CDR3 protein. The table includes 600,000 to 900,000 distinct CDR3 sequences, roughly 26% detected once. These data also featured in a second study, about T cells of mothers and their children.

Material for sequencing was blood. The receptors shown here come from a boy aged 5-17 years in good health.

J is TRBJ1-6 and V is TRBV6-5; no clear D. Germline-derived CDR1 and CDR2 are MNHEY and SVGAGI. The CDR3 length is 14 residues. V lost 6 bases to trimming and J lost 10 bases, with 16 bases between them. The CDR3 region is CASSLVEFSSPLHF. As DNA, the CDR3 is TGTGCCAGCAGCCTAGTGGAGTTCAGCTCACCCCTCCACTTT.

The chain employs TRBV29-1 and TRBJ1-2; tentatively, D is TRBD1 (5 bases). Germline CDR1 and CDR2: SQVTM and ANQGSEA. The V and J ends lost 5 bases and 3 bases respectively, with 10 bases between them. The CDR3 is 12 amino acids. DNA for the CDR3: TGCAGCGTTCCGCGAGGGGACTATGGCTACACCTTC. Translation gives CSVPRGDYGYTF.

The chain combines TRBV29-1 with TRBJ2-5, with TRBD2 as a possible D gene (6 bases). Germline values: CDR1 SQVTM, CDR2 ANQGSEA. V lost 1 base, J lost 4 bases, and 13 bases lay in between. The CDR3 sequence is 14 residues long. The CDR3 is CSVEAWRGRETQYF. As DNA, the CDR3 is TGCAGCGTTGAAGCATGGCGGGGTCGAGAGACCCAGTACTTC.

This clonotype was counted a few times. The V gene is TRBV29-1, the J gene TRBJ1-4; D remains ambiguous. Germline V gene sequence: CDR1 SQVTM, CDR2 ANQGSEA. The V end was cut by 6 bases, the J end by 7 bases, with 9 bases between. The CDR3 sequence is 11 residues long. Written as DNA, the CDR3 is TGCAGCGTGGTTGGGGTTGAAAAACTGTTTTTT. Its translation is CSVVGVEKLFF.

Only a few counts were recorded for this clonotype. The genes are TRBV6-2 or TRBV6-3 and TRBJ2-5, with TRBD2 identical over 7 bases. After removal of 2 bases from V and 11 bases from J, the junction contained 2 bases not matched to a gene. Germline V gives CDR1 MNHEY, CDR2 SVGEGT. The CDR3 is 11 amino acids. The CDR3 region is CASSYGGEQYF. In DNA form, the CDR3 reads TGTGCCAGCAGTTACGGGGGGGAGCAGTACTTC.

The J gene is TRBJ2-5, the V gene TRBV7-8, with D maybe TRBD1 (6 bases). The germline V and J ends were trimmed by 5 bases and 5 bases, with 24 bases remaining between them. The V gene's germline CDR1 is SGHVS and CDR2 FQNEAQ. The CDR3 sequence is 17 residues long. CDR3 in DNA: TGTGCCAGCAGCCGTGGGTTCCGGGACATCTCGTGGGAGACCCAGTACTTC. Its protein is CASSRGFRDISWETQYF.

This clonotype was seen a handful of times. The V call is TRBV12-3 or TRBV12-4, the J call TRBJ1-2, with D possibly matching TRBD1 (5 bases). The CDR3 contains 14 residues. Deletions cut 3 bases from V and 4 bases from J, with 12 bases between. CDR3 sequence reads: CASSLGRAIYGYTF. CDR3 nucleotide sequence: TGTGCCAGCAGTTTGGGCAGGGCGATCTATGGCTACACCTTC.

This clonotype has only a few counts. CDR3 region: CASSQGPGEGITGELFF. The CDR3 DNA follows: TGTGCCAGCAGCCAAGGTCCAGGGGAAGGGATCACCGGGGAGCTGTTTTTT. The rearrangement joins TRBV4-2 to TRBJ2-2; TRBD1 is a possible D gene (6 bases). The length of the CDR3 is 17 residues. V was cut by 1 base and J by 4 bases, with 16 bases left in between. CDR1 LGHNA and CDR2 YNFKEQ come from the germline V gene.

This clonotype was seen more than once but under ten times. The chain uses TRBV7-9 and TRBJ2-7; 7 bases agree with TRBD1. The CDR3 spans 16 residues. Germline trimming cut 6 bases from V and 0 bases from J; bases unmatched to any gene: 11. Germline V gene lookup returns CDR1 SEHNR and CDR2 FQNEAQ (reference sequence). CDR3 coding DNA: TGTGCCAGCAGTGCCGGAGGACAGGCACGCTCCTACGAGCAGTACTTC. It codes for CASSAGGQARSYEQYF.

CDR3 nucleotide sequence: TGTGCCTGGAGTGCCCGACAGGACTCCTACGAGCAGTACTTC. Translation: CAWSARQDSYEQYF. This chain joins TRBV30 and TRBJ2-7; weak D call: TRBD1 (6 bases). Trimming cost V 1 base and J 0 bases, with 10 bases left between them. Germline assignment: CDR1 GTSNPN and CDR2 SVGIG (reference sequence). The CDR3 runs to 14 residues.

The gene calls are TRBV10-3 and TRBJ2-6, with TRBD1 identical over 9 bases. The ends lost 6 bases at V and 0 bases at J; junction bases unmatched: 9. The CDR3 consists of 18 residues. CDR1 and CDR2 from the germline V gene are ENHRY and SYGVKD. CDR3 residues: CAISTGGPLSSGANVLTF. CDR3 nucleotides: TGTGCCATCAGCACAGGGGGCCCCCTTAGCTCTGGGGCCAACGTCCTGACTTTC.

This chain joins TRBV7-9 and TRBJ2-3, with a tentative D call TRBD1 (5 bases). V lost 1 base and J 8 bases, leaving 22 bases between the germline ends. CDR1 is SEHNR, CDR2 FQNEAQ, per germline (reference sequence). The CDR3 consists of 17 residues. The CDR3 region is CASSLDSRVTLVGTQYF. The CDR3 DNA sequence: TGTGCCAGCAGCTTAGATTCCAGGGTCACTTTAGTCGGTACGCAGTATTTT.

In its sample, this clonotype was seen a few times. The gene calls are TRBV4-2 and TRBJ1-6; D remains unclear. The V end was cut by 0 bases, the J end by 5 bases, with 11 bases between. The germline CDR1 and CDR2 sequences are LGHNA and YNFKEQ. The CDR3 extends over 16 amino acids. CDR3 sequence reads: CASSQEIAGNNSPLHF. CDR3 sequence (DNA): TGTGCCAGCAGCCAAGAAATAGCGGGGAATAATTCACCCCTCCACTTT.

A single count supports this clonotype. The genes are TRBV10-3 and TRBJ1-6; tentative D call: TRBD1 (6 bases). Germline CDR1 ENHRY, CDR2 SYGVKD. CDR3 size: 13 residues. V was pared by 7 bases and J by 8 bases, with 12 bases between. In nucleotides, the CDR3 is TGTGCCATCAAACGGGACACGGATTCACCCCTCCACTTT. Protein: CAIKRDTDSPLHF.

In this sample, this clonotype turned up a few times. The chain joins TRBV12-3 or TRBV12-4 to TRBJ1-2; maybe TRBD1 (5 bases). Trimming removed 2 bases from V and 0 bases from J, with 10 bases in between. The CDR3 sequence is 15 residues long. CDR3 region: CASSLRQGANYGYTF. The CDR3, as DNA: TGTGCCAGCAGTTTAAGGCAGGGAGCTAACTATGGCTACACCTTC.